At least ten counts were recorded for the clone carrying this T cell receptor (beta chain). Germline V lookup: CDR1 SEHNR, CDR2 FQNEAQ (reference sequence). This CDR3 has 14 residues. V gave up 2 bases and J gave up 5 bases, with 10 bases separating them. These data belong to a study of T cells in Graves' hyperthyroidism and ophthalmopathy. Amplification of TCR beta CDR3 regions was performed using RNA transcripts as template. With the HTBI primer set, the TCR CDR3 went through a first round of RT-PCR. TCRdb reanalysed the multiplex PCR reads using MiXCR and keeps one entry per CDR3 protein. The sample lists roughly 640,000 distinct CDR3 sequences, more than 15% seen once, with roughly 3.3% in the top ten.

Input material: blood. This chain links TRBV7-9 with TRBJ1-5, with D perhaps matching TRBD1 (6 bases). The clonotype was recovered from a woman aged 35 to 49 with Graves' ophthalmopathy. CDR3 in DNA: TGTGCCAGCAGCTTAACAGGGCTAGATCAGCCCCAGCATTTT. Amino acid sequence: CASSLTGLDQPQHF. Full variable domain (rest looked up from reference TRBV7-9 and TRBJ1-5): DTGVSQNPRHKITKRGQNVTFRCDPISEHNRLYWYRQTLGQGPEFLTYFQNEAQLEKSRLLSDRFSAERPKGSFSTLEIQRTEQGDSAMYLCASSLTGLDQPQHFGDGTRLSIL.